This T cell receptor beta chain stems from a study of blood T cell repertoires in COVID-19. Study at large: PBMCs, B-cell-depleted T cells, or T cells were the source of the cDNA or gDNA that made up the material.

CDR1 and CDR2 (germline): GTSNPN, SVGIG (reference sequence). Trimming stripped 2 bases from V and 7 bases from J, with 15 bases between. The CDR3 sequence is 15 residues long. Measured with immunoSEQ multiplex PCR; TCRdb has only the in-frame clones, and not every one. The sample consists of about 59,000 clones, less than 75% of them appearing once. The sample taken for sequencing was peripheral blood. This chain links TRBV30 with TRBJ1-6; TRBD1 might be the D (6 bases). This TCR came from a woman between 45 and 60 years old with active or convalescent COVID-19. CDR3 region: CAWSSQQGNNSPLHF. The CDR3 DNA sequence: TGTGCCTGGAGTTCCCAACAGGGAAACAATTCACCCCTCCACTTT.